The text below deals with one T cell receptor beta chain. Next came a second PCR, run for about 6 to 11 cycles, which used a sample-barcoded 5' primer along with a J-beta primer mix. TCRdb passed the 5' RACE reads through MiXCR, listing each CDR3 protein once. The profile covers roughly 1.6 million distinct CDR3 sequences, with almost 35% appearing a single time and around 11% taken by the ten largest. This sample stems from a study of blood T cells in healthy people across ages. The V and J ends lost 6 bases and 9 bases respectively, with 12 bases between them. This CDR3 region has 12 residues. The germline V gene has CDR1 MNHEY and CDR2 SVGEGT.

The receptor's source is a woman younger than 45 in good health. What was sequenced was blood. The V and J genes are TRBV6-2 or TRBV6-3 and TRBJ2-1; D remains unclear. This CDR3 reads CASSNPPGEQFF. The CDR3 coding sequence is TGTGCCAGCAGCAACCCCCCGGGTGAGCAGTTCTTC.